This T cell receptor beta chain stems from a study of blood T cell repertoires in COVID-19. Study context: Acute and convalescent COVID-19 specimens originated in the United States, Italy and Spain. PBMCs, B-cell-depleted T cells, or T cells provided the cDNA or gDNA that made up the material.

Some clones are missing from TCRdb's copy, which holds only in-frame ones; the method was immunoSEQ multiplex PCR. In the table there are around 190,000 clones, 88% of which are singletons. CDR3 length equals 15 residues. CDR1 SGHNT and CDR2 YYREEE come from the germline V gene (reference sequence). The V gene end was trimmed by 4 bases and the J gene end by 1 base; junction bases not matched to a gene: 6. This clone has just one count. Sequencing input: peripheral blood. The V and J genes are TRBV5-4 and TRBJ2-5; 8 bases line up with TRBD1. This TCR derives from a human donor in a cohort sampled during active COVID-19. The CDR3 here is CASSRTGSPQETQYF. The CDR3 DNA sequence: TGTGCCAGCAGCCGGACAGGGTCCCCCCAAGAGACCCAGTACTTC.